This paragraph covers one T cell receptor beta chain sequence. The clone's antigen remains unknown. Nothing much larger sits one base from this clone, and base qualities are not available. The library was generated by PCR. At the Johns Hopkins FTIC core, DNA from the cultured CD4+ T cells underwent TCR sequencing with the Oncomine TCR Beta short-read assay. The QIAamp micro DNA kit was used to extract genomic DNA from the cultured CD4+ T cells. Oncomine TCR Beta libraries made from cultured CD4+ T cells were pooled using unique dual indexes and sequenced on an Illumina iSeq 100. Turning to the authors' computational methods: Non-productive sequences were removed, and CDR3s that did not start with C, did not end with F or W, or were shorter than 7 amino acids were discarded. Antigen-specific clonotypes were identified using the MANAFEST web application through comparison of peptide-stimulated wells with reference and other culture wells. Positive clones required FDR below 0.05, an odds ratio above 5, and productive frequency above 0.1% in at least two of three replicate wells. A clonotype counted as cross-reactive if it showed significant expansion both in the SARS-CoV-2 spike wells and in at least one common cold coronavirus spike condition. Similarity between CDR3 sequences was evaluated in R version 3.6.1 using Levenshtein distances (stringdist) and unrooted phylogenetic trees (ape). The public sequencing data were trimmed at Q25 with fastp and processed into clonotypes with MiXCR by TCRdb, which kept only in-frame beta chains. Merged by CDR3 protein, the rows form single entries marked with the most common genes and DNA. The V and J calls here are based on TCRdb, not the publication. The sample data list about 19,000 distinct CDR3 sequences, and about 21% of these were observed just once. The ten biggest clones cover 6% to 8% of the sample.

The sample originates from a study of vaccination and CD4 T cells after COVID-19 (dated by TCRdb to the early 2020s). Describing the broader study: Every convalescent patient had a positive nasal swab PCR test for SARS-CoV-2, with mild disease in several patients and severe disease in one. The cultures were stimulated with overlapping spike peptide pools from SARS-CoV-2 and from the common cold coronaviruses HCoV-NL63, HCoV-OC43 and HCoV-229E. The time from the second vaccine dose to post-vaccine blood sampling had a median of approximately 72 days and ranged from about 13 to 250 days. Two doses of either the Pfizer-BioNTech BNT162b2 vaccine (n=8) or the Moderna mRNA-1273 vaccine (n=2) were administered to participants. In control cultures, a CEFX viral epitope pool was used as positive control, an HIV-1 Nef peptide pool was used as negative control, or no peptide was added. The spike-specific CD4+ TCR repertoire was compared before and after mRNA vaccination in 10 to 11 COVID-19 convalescent patients and a handful of infection-naive healthy vaccine recipients. The convalescent cohort included six males and four females, with two Hispanic individuals, seven Caucasians, two Asians and one multiracial person. Post-COVID blood samples were collected from convalescent patients a median of approximately 100 days after diagnosis, with a range of about 30 to 161 days. On the study overall, not on this receptor specifically: Nearly all vaccine-specific clones in convalescent patients (304 of 307) were mono-reactive for SARS-CoV-2 spike rather than cross-reactive with common cold coronaviruses. In convalescent patients, a median around 90% of post-vaccine SARS-CoV-2-reactive clones were detected only after vaccination, suggesting vaccine-specific priming. The median number of SARS-CoV-2-reactive clonotypes rose from fewer than 25 after infection to roughly 38 after vaccination, but the change was not significant. Relatively few convalescent patients were included in the study, and early timepoints after natural infection were not analyzed.

Germline trimming: 6 bases from V, 5 bases from J; junction bases outside gene matches: 6. The CDR3 numbers 12 residues from cysteine through phenylalanine. The kept DNA is CDR3 alone, 36 bases in frame from the first base. Sequences DFQATT (CDR1) and SNEGSKA (CDR2) are obtained from the germline V gene (reference sequence). The treatment or condition tag for this specimen amounts to: roughly nine-day PBMC culture with coronavirus spike peptide pools or control peptides (ViraFEST assay). The ViraFEST assay was used in the study, in which antigen-specific T cells were expanded with peptide pools and expanded clonotypes were subsequently identified by TCR sequencing. The positive SARS-CoV-2 PCR tests of the convalescent patients were dated from March to December 2020, before the Alpha, Beta and Delta variants emerged in the United States. Each well held approximately 2 million PBMCs cultured in IMDM containing around 5.1% human AB serum and approximately 10 IU/ml IL-2, with 7.5 to 10 ug/ml peptide pools added. Half of the culture medium was replaced with fresh IL-2-containing medium on days 3 and 7. CD4+ T cells were isolated after roughly eleven days of culture through negative selection using the EasySep CD4+ T cell isolation kit. Ficoll-Paque Plus gradient centrifugation was used to isolate PBMCs from whole blood, and the isolated PBMCs were then either used fresh or cryopreserved at -140C. Triplicate wells were generally used for each culture condition.

The chain is encoded by TRBV20-1 joined to TRBJ2-5; TRBD2 agrees with 7 junctional bases. Source material: cultured CD4+ T cells from blood. The receptor's source is a human donor with COVID-19. In nucleotide form, the sequence is TGCAGTGCGCGGGAGTTAGGGGAGACCCAGTACTTC. Its coded protein is CSARELGETQYF.